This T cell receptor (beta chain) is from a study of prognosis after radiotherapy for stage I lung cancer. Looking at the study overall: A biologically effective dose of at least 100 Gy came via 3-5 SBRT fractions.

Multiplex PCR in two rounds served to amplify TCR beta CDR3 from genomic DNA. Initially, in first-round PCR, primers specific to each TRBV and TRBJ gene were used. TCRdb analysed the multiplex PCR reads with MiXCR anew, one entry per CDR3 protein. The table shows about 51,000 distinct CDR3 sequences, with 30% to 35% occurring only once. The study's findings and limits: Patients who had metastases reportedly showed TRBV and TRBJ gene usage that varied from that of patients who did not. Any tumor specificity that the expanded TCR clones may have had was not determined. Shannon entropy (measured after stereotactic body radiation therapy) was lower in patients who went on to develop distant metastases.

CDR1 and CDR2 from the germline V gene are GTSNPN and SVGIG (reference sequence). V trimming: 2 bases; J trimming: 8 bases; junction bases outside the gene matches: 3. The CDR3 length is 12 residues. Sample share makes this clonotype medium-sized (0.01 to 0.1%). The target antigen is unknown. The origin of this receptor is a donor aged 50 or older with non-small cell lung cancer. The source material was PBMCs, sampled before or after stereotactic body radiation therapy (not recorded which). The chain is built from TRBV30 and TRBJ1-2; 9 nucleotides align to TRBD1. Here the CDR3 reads CAWSPGTGGYTF. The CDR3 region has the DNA TGTGCCTGGAGTCCTGGGACAGGGGGCTACACCTTC.